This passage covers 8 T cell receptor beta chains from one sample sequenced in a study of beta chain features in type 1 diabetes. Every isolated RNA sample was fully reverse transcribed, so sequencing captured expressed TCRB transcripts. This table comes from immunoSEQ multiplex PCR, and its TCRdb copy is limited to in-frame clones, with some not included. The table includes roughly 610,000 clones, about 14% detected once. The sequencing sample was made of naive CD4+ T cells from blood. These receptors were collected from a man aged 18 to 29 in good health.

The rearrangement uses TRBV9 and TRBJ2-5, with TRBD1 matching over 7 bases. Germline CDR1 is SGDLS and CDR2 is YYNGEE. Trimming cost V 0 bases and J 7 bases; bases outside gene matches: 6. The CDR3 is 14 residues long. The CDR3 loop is CASSVGGQDVTQYF. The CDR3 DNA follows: TGTGCCAGCAGCGTAGGTGGACAGGACGTGACCCAGTACTTC.

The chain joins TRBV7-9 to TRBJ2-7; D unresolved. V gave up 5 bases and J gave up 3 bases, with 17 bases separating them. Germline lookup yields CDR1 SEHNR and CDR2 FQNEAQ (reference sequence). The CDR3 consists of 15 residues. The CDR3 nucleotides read TGTGCCAGCAGCCCCCCGAACGGTTTCCTCTACGAGCAGTACTTC. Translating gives CASSPPNGFLYEQYF.

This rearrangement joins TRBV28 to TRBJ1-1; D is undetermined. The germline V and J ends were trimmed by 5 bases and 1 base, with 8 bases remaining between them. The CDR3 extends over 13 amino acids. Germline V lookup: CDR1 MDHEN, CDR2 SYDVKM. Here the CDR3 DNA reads TGTGCCAGCAGTACCATCCCGAACACTGAAGCTTTCTTT. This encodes CASSTIPNTEAFF.

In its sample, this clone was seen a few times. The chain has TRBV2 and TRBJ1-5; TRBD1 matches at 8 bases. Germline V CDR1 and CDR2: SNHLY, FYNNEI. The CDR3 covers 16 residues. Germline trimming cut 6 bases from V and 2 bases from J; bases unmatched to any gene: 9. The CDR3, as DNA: TGTGCCAGCAGCGCTATGGGGACAGGTCGCAATCAGCCCCAGCATTTT. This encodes CASSAMGTGRNQPQHF.

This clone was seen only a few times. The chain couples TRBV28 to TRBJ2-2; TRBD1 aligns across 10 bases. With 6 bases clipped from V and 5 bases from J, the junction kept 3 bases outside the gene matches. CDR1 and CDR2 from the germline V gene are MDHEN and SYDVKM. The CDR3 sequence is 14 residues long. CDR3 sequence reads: CASRRTGGTGELFF. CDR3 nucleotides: TGTGCCAGCAGGCGGACAGGGGGGACCGGGGAGCTGTTTTTT.

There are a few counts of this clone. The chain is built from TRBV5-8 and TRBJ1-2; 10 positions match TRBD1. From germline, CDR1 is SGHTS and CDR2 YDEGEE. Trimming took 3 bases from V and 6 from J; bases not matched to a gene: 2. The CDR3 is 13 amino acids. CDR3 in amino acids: CASSWDRGDGYTF. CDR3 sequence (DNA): TGTGCCAGCAGCTGGGACAGGGGTGATGGCTACACCTTC.

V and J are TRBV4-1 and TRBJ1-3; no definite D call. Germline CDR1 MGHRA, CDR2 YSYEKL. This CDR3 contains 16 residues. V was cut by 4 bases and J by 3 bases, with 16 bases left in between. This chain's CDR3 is CASSRVEGENGNTIYF. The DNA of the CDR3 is TGCGCCAGCAGCCGGGTCGAGGGAGAGAATGGAAACACCATATATTTT.

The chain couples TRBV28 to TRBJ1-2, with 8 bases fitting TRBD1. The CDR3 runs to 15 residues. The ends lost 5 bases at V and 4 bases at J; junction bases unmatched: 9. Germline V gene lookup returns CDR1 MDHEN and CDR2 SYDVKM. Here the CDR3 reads CASSRDRGSFYGYTF. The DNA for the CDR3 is TGTGCCAGCAGTAGAGACAGGGGTTCTTTCTATGGCTACACCTTC.